This T cell receptor beta chain emerged from a study of OX40 agonist ivuxolimab in advanced cancers. Study-level background: Age averaged around 59 years (range about 23 to 80), and just over 80% were male. Prior anti-PD-1, anti-PD-L1 or anti-CTLA-4 therapy did not bar entry, and approximately 40% had some.

The repertoire was sequenced with immunoSEQ multiplex PCR; TCRdb's copy has only in-frame clones and lacks some. The table has 58,000 or so clones, around 81% seen once. Study-wide results and caveats: Expanded clones were, on average, more numerous in CD8+ T cells than in CD4+. Determination of antigen specificity was not performed for the expanded peripheral T cells.

As concerns this clone: Its antigen is unknown.

Germline CDR1 LNHDA, CDR2 SQIVND (reference sequence). The CDR3 has 14 amino acids. Trimming took 4 bases from V and 10 from J; bases not matched to a gene: 6. The source was CD4+ or CD8+ T cells sorted from blood, collected in a trial of the OX40 agonist ivuxolimab. The V gene is TRBV19, the J gene TRBJ1-5, with TRBD1 matching 11 bases. The sequence derives from an adult with an advanced solid tumor such as melanoma, head and neck, liver or kidney cancer. The CDR3 reads CASSRTGGGGPQHF. The DNA of the CDR3 is TGTGCCAGTAGTAGGACAGGGGGCGGAGGACCCCAGCATTTT.